This TCR beta chain was documented in a study of identical twins. Regarding the study as a whole: Memory repertoires showed no such pattern, whereas abundant cord blood beta clonotypes carried fewer insertions.

TCRdb reprocessed the 5' RACE reads via MiXCR and lists one record per CDR3 protein. The repertoire has 200,000 to 250,000 distinct CDR3 sequences, over 5% of them found once; the top ten carry about 15%. This clonotype was observed a few times. What it binds is unknown. Trimming removed 2 bases from V and 5 bases from J; junction bases left unmatched: 5. The CDR3 sequence is 14 residues long. Germline V gives CDR1 MNHEY, CDR2 SMNVEV (reference sequence). The data were also submitted as part of a second study, on T cells expressing NK-cell markers. From that study: Among eight sequenced donors, seven carried HCMV seropositivity while one was seronegative. Among the experiments, several used an anti-gamma-delta TCR antibody to restrict sorting to alpha-beta TCR T cells. Whether the expanded NKG2C+ T cell clones recognized HCMV remained unclear.

The TCR sequence derives from a woman between 18 and 29 years old in good health. Sequencing was performed on CD8+ T cells sorted from blood. The V and J genes are TRBV27 and TRBJ1-1, with 7 bases lining up with TRBD1. The CDR3 DNA is TGTGCCAGCAGTTTACTGCAGGGGGGGACTGAAGCTTTCTTT. It specifies CASSLLQGGTEAFF.